The sequence of this TCR beta chain was determined in a study of blood T cell repertoires in COVID-19. Study-wide context: The cDNA or gDNA used as material had been derived from T cells, B-cell-depleted T cells, or PBMCs.

Germline V CDR1 and CDR2: LNHDA, SQIVND (reference sequence). V gave up 3 bases and J gave up 3 bases, with 12 bases separating them. The length of the CDR3 is 15 residues. Here immunoSEQ multiplex PCR was the method, and the copy in TCRdb shows in-frame clones only, minus some. In the table there are about 270,000 clones, about 90% of which are singletons. The chain couples TRBV19 to TRBJ1-5; D not resolved. The clonotype was recovered from a woman in her sixties or seventies who had recovered from COVID-19. The sample consisted of PBMCs or T cells enriched from blood (not recorded which). The CDR3 is CASSISWADNQPQHF. The CDR3 DNA follows: TGTGCCAGTAGTATTTCTTGGGCCGACAATCAGCCCCAGCATTTT.